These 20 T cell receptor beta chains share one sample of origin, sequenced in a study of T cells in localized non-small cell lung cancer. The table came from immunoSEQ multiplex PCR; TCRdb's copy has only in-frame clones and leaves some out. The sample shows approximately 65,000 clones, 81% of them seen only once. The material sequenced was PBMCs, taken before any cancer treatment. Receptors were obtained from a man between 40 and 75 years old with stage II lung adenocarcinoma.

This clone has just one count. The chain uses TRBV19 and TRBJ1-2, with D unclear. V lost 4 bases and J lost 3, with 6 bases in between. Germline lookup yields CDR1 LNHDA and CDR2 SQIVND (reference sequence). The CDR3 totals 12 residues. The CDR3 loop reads CASSKQDYGYTF. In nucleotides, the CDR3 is TGTGCCAGTAGTAAGCAGGACTATGGCTACACCTTC.

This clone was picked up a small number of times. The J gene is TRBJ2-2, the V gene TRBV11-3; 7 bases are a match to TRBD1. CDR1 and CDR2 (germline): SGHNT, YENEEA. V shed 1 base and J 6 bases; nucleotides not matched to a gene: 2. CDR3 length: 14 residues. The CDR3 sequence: CASSLGQGPGELFF. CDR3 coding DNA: TGTGCCAGCAGCTTAGGACAGGGACCCGGGGAGCTGTTTTTT.

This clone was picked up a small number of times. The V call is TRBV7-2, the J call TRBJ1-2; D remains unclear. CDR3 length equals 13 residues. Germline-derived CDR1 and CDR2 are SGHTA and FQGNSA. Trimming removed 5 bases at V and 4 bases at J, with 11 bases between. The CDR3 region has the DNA TGTGCCAGCAGCCCTCCGGGGTTCTATGGCTACACCTTC. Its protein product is CASSPPGFYGYTF.

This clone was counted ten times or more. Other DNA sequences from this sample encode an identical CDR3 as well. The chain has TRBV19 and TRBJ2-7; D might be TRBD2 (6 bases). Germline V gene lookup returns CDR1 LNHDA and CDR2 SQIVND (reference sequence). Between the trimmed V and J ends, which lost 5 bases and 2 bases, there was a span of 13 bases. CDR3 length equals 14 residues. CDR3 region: CASSPGTRTYEQYF. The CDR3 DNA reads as TGTGCCAGTAGTCCCGGGACTCGGACCTACGAGCAGTACTTC.

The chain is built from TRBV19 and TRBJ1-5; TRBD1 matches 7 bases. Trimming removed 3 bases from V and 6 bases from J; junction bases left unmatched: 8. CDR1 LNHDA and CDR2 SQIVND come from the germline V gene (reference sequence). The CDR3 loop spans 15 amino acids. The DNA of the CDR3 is TGTGCCAGTAGTATTTTCGGGACAGTTCTTCAGCCCCAGCATTTT. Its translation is CASSIFGTVLQPQHF. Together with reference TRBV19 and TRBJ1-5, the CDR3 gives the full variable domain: DGGITQSPKYLFRKEGQNVTLSCEQNLNHDAMYWYRQDPGQGLRLIYYSQIVNDFQKGDIAEGYSVSREKKESFPLTVTSAQKNPTAFYLCASSIFGTVLQPQHFGDGTRLSIL.

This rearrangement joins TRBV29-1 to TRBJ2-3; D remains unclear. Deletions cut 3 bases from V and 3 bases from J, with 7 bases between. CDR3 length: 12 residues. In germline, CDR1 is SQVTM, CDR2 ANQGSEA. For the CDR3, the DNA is TGCAGCGTTGATGAAGGGACAGATACGCAGTATTTT. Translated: CSVDEGTDTQYF.

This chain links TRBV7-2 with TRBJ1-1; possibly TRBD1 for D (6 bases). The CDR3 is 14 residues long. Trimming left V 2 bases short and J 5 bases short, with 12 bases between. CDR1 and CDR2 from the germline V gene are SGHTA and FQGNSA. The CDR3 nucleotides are TGTGCCAGCAGCTTAACGGGGGGCAGGACTGAAGCTTTCTTT. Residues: CASSLTGGRTEAFF. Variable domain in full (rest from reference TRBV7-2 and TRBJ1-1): GAGVSQSPSNKVTEKGKDVELRCDPISGHTALYWYRQSLGQGLEFLIYFQGNSAPDKSGLPSDRFSAERTGGSVSTLTIQRTQQEDSAVYLCASSLTGGRTEAFFGQGTRLTVV.

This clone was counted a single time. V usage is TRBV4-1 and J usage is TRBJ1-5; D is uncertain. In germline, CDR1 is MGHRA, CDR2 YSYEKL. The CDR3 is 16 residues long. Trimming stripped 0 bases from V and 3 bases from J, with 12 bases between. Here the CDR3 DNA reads TGCGCCAGCAGCCAAGACGGGAGTCGAATCAATCAGCCCCAGCATTTT. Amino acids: CASSQDGSRINQPQHF.

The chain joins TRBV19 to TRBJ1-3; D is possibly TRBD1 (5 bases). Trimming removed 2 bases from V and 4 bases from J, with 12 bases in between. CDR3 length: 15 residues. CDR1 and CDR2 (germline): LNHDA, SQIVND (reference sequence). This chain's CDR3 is CASSIRQRLGNTIYF. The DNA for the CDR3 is TGTGCCAGTAGTATAAGACAGCGCCTAGGAAACACCATATATTTT. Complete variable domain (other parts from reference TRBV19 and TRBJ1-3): DGGITQSPKYLFRKEGQNVTLSCEQNLNHDAMYWYRQDPGQGLRLIYYSQIVNDFQKGDIAEGYSVSREKKESFPLTVTSAQKNPTAFYLCASSIRQRLGNTIYFGEGSWLTVV.

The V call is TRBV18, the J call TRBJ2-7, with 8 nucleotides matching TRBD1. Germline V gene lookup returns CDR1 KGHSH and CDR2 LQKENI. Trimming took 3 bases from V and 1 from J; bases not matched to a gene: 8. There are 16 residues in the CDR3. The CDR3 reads CASSPMTGDPSYEQYF. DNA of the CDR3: TGTGCCAGCTCACCCATGACAGGGGACCCTTCCTACGAGCAGTACTTC.

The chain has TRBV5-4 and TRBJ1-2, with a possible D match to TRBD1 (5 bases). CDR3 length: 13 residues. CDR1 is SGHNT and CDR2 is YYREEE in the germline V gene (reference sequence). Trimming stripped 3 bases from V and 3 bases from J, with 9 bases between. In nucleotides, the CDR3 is TGTGCCAGCAGCTGGCAGGGCCACTATGGCTACACCTTC. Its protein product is CASSWQGHYGYTF. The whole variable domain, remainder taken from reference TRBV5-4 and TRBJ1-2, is ETGVTQSPTHLIKTRGQQVTLRCSSQSGHNTVSWYQQALGQGPQFIFQYYREEENGRGNFPPRFSGLQFPNYSSELNVNALELDDSALYLCASSWQGHYGYTFGSGTRLTVV.

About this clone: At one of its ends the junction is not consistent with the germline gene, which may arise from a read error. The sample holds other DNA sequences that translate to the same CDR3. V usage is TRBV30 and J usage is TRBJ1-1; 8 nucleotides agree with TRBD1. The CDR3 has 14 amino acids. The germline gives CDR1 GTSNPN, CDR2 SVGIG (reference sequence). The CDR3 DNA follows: TGTGCCGGCTTACAGACAGGGGCAAACACTGAAGCCTTCTTT. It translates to CAGLQTGANTEAFF.

The CDR3 loop reads CASSLVTGGFTEAFF. DNA for the CDR3: TGTGCCAGCAGCTTAGTAACAGGGGGATTTACTGAAGCTTTCTTT. The rearrangement links TRBV7-2 to TRBJ1-1; 8 bases match TRBD1. V lost 1 base and J lost 5; bases outside the gene matches: 6. The germline CDR1 and CDR2 sequences are SGHTA and FQGNSA. This CDR3 spans 15 amino acids.

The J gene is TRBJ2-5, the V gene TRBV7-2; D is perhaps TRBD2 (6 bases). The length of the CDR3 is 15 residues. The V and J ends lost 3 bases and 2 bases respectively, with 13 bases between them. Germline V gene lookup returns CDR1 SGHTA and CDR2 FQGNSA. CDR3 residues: CASSLELARQETQYF. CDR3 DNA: TGTGCCAGCAGCTTGGAGCTAGCGAGGCAAGAGACCCAGTACTTC.

The CDR3 coding sequence is TGTGCCGGAACTAGCGGGGGAGAGAACATTCAGTACTTC. Translated, it gives CAGTSGGENIQYF. This chain joins TRBV2 and TRBJ2-4, with TRBD2 identical over 11 bases. The V segment lost 11 bases and the J segment 7 bases; nucleotides outside the gene matches: 7. CDR3 length: 13 amino acids. Germline CDR1 and CDR2: SNHLY and FYNNEI.

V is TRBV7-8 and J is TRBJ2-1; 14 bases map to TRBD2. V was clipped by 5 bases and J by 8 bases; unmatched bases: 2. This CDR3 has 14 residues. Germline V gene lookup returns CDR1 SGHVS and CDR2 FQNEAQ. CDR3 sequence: CASSPGLAGDEQFF. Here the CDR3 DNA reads TGTGCCAGCAGCCCGGGACTAGCGGGAGATGAGCAGTTCTTC.

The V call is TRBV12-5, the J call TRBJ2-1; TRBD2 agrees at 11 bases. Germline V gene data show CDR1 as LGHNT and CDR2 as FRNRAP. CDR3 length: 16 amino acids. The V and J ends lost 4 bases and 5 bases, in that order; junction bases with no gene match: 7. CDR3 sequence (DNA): TGTGCTAGTGGTTCCCCGACTAGCGGGGTTCACAATGAGCAGTTCTTC. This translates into CASGSPTSGVHNEQFF.

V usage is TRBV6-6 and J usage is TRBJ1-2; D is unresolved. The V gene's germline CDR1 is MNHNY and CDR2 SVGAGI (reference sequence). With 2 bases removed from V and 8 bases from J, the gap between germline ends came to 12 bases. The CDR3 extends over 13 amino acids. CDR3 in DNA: TGTGCCAGCAGTTACGTTCCGGGGTTGGGCTACACCTTC. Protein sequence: CASSYVPGLGYTF.

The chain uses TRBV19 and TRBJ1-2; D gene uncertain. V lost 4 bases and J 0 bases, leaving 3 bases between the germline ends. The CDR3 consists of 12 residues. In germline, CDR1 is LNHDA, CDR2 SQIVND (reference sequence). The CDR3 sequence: CASSTTNYGYTF. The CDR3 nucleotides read TGTGCCAGTAGTACAACTAACTATGGCTACACCTTC. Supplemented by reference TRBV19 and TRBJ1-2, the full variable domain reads DGGITQSPKYLFRKEGQNVTLSCEQNLNHDAMYWYRQDPGQGLRLIYYSQIVNDFQKGDIAEGYSVSREKKESFPLTVTSAQKNPTAFYLCASSTTNYGYTFGSGTRLTVV.

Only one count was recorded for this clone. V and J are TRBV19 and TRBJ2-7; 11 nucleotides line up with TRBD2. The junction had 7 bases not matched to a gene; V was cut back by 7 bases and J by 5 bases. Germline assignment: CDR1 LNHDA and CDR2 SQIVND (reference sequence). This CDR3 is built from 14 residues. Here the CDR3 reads CASNSGTSGDEQYF. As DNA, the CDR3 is TGTGCCAGTAATTCCGGGACTAGCGGTGACGAGCAGTACTTC.